Below, 16 T cell receptor beta chains from the same sample are listed, as sequenced in a study of T cells in Graves' hyperthyroidism and ophthalmopathy. The CDR3 regions of TCR beta were amplified from RNA transcripts. TCR CDR3 underwent first-round RT-PCR with the HTBI primer set. One entry per CDR3 protein, called by TCRdb with MiXCR from the multiplex PCR reads. The profile covers some 270,000 distinct CDR3 sequences, with 13% appearing a single time and approximately 8.6% taken by the ten largest. Source material: blood. The receptor source for this set is a woman aged 30 to 39 with Graves' hyperthyroidism that later progressed to Graves' ophthalmopathy.

Concerning this clonotype: Possible read error: a much larger clone is one base away. The chain employs TRBV11-1 and TRBJ2-2, with D possibly matching TRBD2 (5 bases). This CDR3 is 13 amino acids long. CDR1 and CDR2 (germline): SGHAT, FQDESV (reference sequence). In DNA, the CDR3 is TGTGCCAGCAGCTTAGGATACACCGGGGAGCTGCTTTTT. It yields the protein CASSLGYTGELLF.

This chain uses TRBV24-1 with TRBJ2-1; no reliable D call. This CDR3 region has 17 residues. Between the trimmed V and J ends, which lost 5 bases and 6 bases, there was a span of 22 bases. Germline CDR1 reads KGHDR; CDR2 reads SFDVKD. CDR3 DNA sequence: TGTGCCACCAGTGGCGGCGGCCTTACGTCCCCTAGCAATGAGCAGTTCTTC. Translation gives CATSGGGLTSPSNEQFF.

In its sample, this clonotype was seen many times. The chain employs TRBV20-1 and TRBJ2-1, with 16 bases matching TRBD2. The V and J ends lost 6 bases and 8 bases, in that order; junction bases with no gene match: 10. The germline gives CDR1 DFQATT, CDR2 SNEGSKA (reference sequence). The CDR3 sequence is 16 residues long. This chain's CDR3 is CSAVGTSGREGDEQFF. The CDR3 nucleotides read TGCAGTGCGGTGGGGACTAGCGGGAGGGAGGGCGATGAGCAGTTCTTC.

In its sample, this clonotype was seen a few times. The rearrangement joins TRBV6-2 or TRBV6-3 to TRBJ2-1; unclear D gene. The CDR3 length is 14 residues. V lost 4 bases to trimming and J lost 4 bases, with 11 bases between them. From germline, CDR1 is MNHEY and CDR2 SVGEGT. The CDR3 DNA is TGTGCCAGCAGTTTGGTAGGAGCTTACAATGAGCAGTTCTTC. It codes for CASSLVGAYNEQFF.

This clonotype has ten or more counts. The chain combines TRBV4-2 with TRBJ2-1, with 9 nucleotides matching TRBD2. The CDR3 sequence is 18 residues long. V lost 0 bases and J lost 5; bases outside the gene matches: 11. CDR1 and CDR2 from the germline V gene are LGHNA and YNFKEQ. The CDR3 is CASSQEGGASGADNEQFF. In nucleotides, the CDR3 is TGTGCCAGCAGCCAAGAGGGTGGGGCTAGCGGGGCCGACAATGAGCAGTTCTTC.

This rearrangement joins TRBV7-6 to TRBJ2-5, with TRBD2 matching over 7 bases. The junction had 7 bases not matched to a gene; V was cut back by 5 bases and J by 1 base. Per germline, CDR1 SGHVS and CDR2 FNYEAQ. The CDR3 extends over 15 amino acids. The DNA for the CDR3 is TGTGCCAGCAGCCAAACTAGCGACCTCCAAGAGACCCAGTACTTC. This codes for CASSQTSDLQETQYF.

Remarks on this clonotype: The junction shows a germline mismatch at one end, possibly a read error. V is TRBV2 and J is TRBJ2-7; D unresolved. This CDR3 has 12 residues. The germline V gene encodes CDR1 SNHLY and CDR2 FYNNEI. Here the CDR3 DNA reads TGTGCCAGCAGACAGTCCTCCTACGAGCAGTCCTTC. This codes for CASRQSSYEQSF.

In this sample, this clonotype turned up many times. The V gene is TRBV7-2, the J gene TRBJ2-1; perhaps TRBD2 as D (6 bases). Trimming left V 1 base short and J 9 bases short, with 16 bases between. This CDR3 has 15 amino acids. Germline lookup yields CDR1 SGHTA and CDR2 FQGNSA. The CDR3 DNA reads TGTGCCAGCAGCTTAGTGGCGGGCGGGCGGGGTGAGCAGTTCTTC. As protein: CASSLVAGGRGEQFF.

This clonotype was detected many times. J is TRBJ2-5 and V is TRBV20-1, with 11 bases identical to TRBD1. The junction had 8 bases not matched to a gene; V was cut back by 6 bases and J by 5 bases. In germline, CDR1 is DFQATT, CDR2 SNEGSKA (reference sequence). There are 14 residues in the CDR3. CDR3 residues: CSAFRTGGGETQYF. In DNA, the CDR3 is TGCAGTGCGTTTCGGACAGGGGGCGGCGAGACCCAGTACTTC.

This clonotype was seen repeatedly, ten times or more. The gene calls are TRBV28 and TRBJ2-1; TRBD1 aligns across 12 bases. J was trimmed by 7 bases and V by 6 bases; bases with no gene match: 13. The CDR3 is 17 amino acids. The V gene's germline CDR1 is MDHEN and CDR2 SYDVKM. In nucleotides, the CDR3 is TGTGCCAGCAGCTTAGGAGGCCGGGACAGGGGGCATAATGAGCAGTTCTTC. Amino acids: CASSLGGRDRGHNEQFF.

This clonotype was seen many times. The chain couples TRBV7-2 to TRBJ1-2; D perhaps matches TRBD1 (5 bases). This CDR3 has 14 residues. Germline assignment: CDR1 SGHTA and CDR2 FQGNSA. With 4 bases removed from V and 6 bases from J, the gap between germline ends came to 15 bases. CDR3 DNA sequence: TGTGCCAGCAGCTCGGGGGGTGGGTTGAATGGCTACACCTTC. Translation gives CASSSGGGLNGYTF.

In this sample, this clonotype turned up many times. The CDR3 protein is CASSLGGRGTGELFF. The DNA of the CDR3 is TGTGCCAGCAGTTTAGGGGGGAGGGGGACCGGGGAGCTGTTTTTT. V usage is TRBV12-3 or TRBV12-4 and J usage is TRBJ2-2; weak D call: TRBD2 (7 bases). V gave up 1 base and J gave up 5 bases, with 11 bases separating them. The CDR3 loop spans 15 amino acids.

This clonotype was seen a handful of times. The V call is TRBV24-1, the J call TRBJ2-1; 12 bases map to TRBD2. The CDR3 totals 16 residues. Unmatched junction bases numbered 7, after V lost 4 bases and J lost 7 bases. Germline assignment: CDR1 KGHDR and CDR2 SFDVKD. The CDR3 DNA follows: TGTGCCACCAGTGAGTCCGAGACTAGCGGGAGTAATGAGCAGTTCTTC. Its protein product is CATSESETSGSNEQFF.

This clonotype was counted many times. The chain combines TRBV5-5 with TRBJ1-4, with D tentatively TRBD1 (5 bases). In germline, CDR1 is SGHKS, CDR2 YYEKEE (reference sequence). Trimming took off 1 base at V and 7 bases at J, with 20 bases between the two ends. This CDR3 region has 17 residues. CDR3 in DNA: TGTGCCAGCAGCTTGTCCCCCCCGGGTAGGGGTCTTGAAAAACTGTTTTTT. This sequence encodes CASSLSPPGRGLEKLFF.

This clonotype was seen more than once but under ten times. The genes are TRBV7-9 and TRBJ2-2; D possibly matches TRBD1 or TRBD2 (5 bases each). Trimming shortened V by 4 bases and J by 4 bases, and 13 bases separated the two germline ends. This CDR3 region has 15 residues. Germline CDR1 is SEHNR and CDR2 is FQNEAQ (reference sequence). CDR3 DNA: TGTGCCAGCAGCTCCAACTGGGGGTCCACCGGGGAGCTGTTTTTT. It is translated as CASSSNWGSTGELFF.

Regarding this clonotype: Mismatch with germline at one junction end may stem from a read error. The chain couples TRBV18 to TRBJ2-7, with 8 nucleotides matching TRBD2. Germline loops: CDR1 KGHSH, CDR2 LQKENI. The CDR3 runs to 15 residues. The CDR3 region has the DNA TGTGCCAGCTCACCGGGACTAGGCACCTCCTACAAGCAGTACTTC. It yields the protein CASSPGLGTSYKQYF.